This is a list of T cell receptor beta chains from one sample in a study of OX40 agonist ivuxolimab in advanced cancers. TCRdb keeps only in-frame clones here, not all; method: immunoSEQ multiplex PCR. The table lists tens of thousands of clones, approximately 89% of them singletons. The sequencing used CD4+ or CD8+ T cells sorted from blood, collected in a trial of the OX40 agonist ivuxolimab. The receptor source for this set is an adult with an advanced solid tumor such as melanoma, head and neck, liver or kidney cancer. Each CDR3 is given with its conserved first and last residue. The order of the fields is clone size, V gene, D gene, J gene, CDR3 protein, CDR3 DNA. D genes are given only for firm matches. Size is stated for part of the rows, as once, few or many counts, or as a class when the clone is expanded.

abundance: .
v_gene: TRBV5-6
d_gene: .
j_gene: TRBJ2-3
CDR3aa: CASSPPRADTQYF
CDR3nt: TGTGCCAGCAGCCCTCCCCGGGCAGATACGCAGTATTTT

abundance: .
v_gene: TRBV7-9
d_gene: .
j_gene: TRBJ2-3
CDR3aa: CASSGVSDTQYF
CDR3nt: TGTGCCAGCAGCGGGGTTTCAGATACGCAGTATTTT

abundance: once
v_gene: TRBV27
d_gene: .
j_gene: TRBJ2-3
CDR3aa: CASSLNTDTQYF
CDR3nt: TGTGCCAGCAGTTTGAACACAGATACGCAGTATTTT

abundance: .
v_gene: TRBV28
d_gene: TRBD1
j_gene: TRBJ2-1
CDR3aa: CASSITGGVRQQFF
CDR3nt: TGTGCCAGCAGCATCACAGGGGGCGTGCGTCAGCAGTTCTTC

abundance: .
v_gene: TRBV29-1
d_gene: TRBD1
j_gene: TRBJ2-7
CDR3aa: CSVGGQASSYEQYF
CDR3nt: TGCAGCGTCGGGGGACAGGCGAGCTCCTACGAGCAGTACTTC

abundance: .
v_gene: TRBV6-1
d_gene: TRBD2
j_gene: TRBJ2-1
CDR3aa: CASSTGTSSYNEQFF
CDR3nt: TGTGCCAGCAGTACCGGGACTAGCTCCTACAATGAGCAGTTCTTC

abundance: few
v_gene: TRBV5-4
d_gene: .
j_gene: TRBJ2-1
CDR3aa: CASSLAGQGGLEQFF
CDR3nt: TGTGCCAGCAGCTTGGCCGGTCAGGGAGGTCTTGAGCAGTTCTTC

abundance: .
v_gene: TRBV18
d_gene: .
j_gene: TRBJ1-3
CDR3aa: CASSLGGVSGNTIYF
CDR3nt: TGTGCCAGCTCGCTAGGGGGAGTCTCTGGAAACACCATATATTTT

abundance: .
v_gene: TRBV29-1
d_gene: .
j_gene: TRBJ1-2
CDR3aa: CSVRDTTNYGYTF
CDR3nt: TGCAGCGTTAGGGACACCACTAACTATGGCTACACCTTC

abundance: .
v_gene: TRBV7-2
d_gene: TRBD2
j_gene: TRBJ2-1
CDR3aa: CASSNIERDRGEQFF
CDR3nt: TGTGCCAGCAGCAATATCGAGCGGGACCGCGGTGAGCAGTTCTTC

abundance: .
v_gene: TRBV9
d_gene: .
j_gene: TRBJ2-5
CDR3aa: CASSAGGGSLETQYF
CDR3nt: TGTGCCAGCAGCGCTGGGGGCGGGAGCTTAGAGACCCAGTACTTC

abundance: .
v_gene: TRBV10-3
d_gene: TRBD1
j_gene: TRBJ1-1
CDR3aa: CAIRGAPGQHTEAFF
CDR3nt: TGTGCCATCAGGGGGGCCCCGGGACAGCACACTGAAGCTTTCTTT

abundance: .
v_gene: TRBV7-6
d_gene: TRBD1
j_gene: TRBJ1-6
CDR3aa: CASSLGQGGNSPLHF
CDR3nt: TGTGCCAGCAGCCTGGGACAGGGCGGTAATTCACCCCTCCACTTT

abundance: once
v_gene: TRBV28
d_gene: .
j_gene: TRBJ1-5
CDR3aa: CASRWTVYSNQPQHF
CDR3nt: TGTGCCAGCCGTTGGACAGTTTATAGCAATCAGCCCCAGCATTTT

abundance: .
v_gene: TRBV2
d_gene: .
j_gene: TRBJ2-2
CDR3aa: CATLDSYTGELFF
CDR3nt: TGTGCCACCCTGGACTCCTACACCGGGGAGCTGTTTTTT

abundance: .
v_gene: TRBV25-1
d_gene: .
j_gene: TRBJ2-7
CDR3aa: CASSEDGDGLRGEQYF
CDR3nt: TGTGCCAGCAGTGAAGATGGAGACGGACTGAGGGGCGAGCAGTACTTC

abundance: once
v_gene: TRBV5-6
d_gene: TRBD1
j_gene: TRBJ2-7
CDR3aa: CASSLASGGESYEQYF
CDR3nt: TGTGCCAGCAGCTTGGCCTCAGGGGGCGAATCCTACGAGCAGTACTTC

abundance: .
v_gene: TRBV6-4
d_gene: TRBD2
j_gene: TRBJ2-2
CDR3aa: CASSDSPGLANTGELFF
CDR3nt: TGTGCCAGCAGTGACTCCCCGGGACTAGCGAACACCGGGGAGCTGTTTTTT

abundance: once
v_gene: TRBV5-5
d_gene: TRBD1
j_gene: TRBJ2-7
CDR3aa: CASSSGPRDRAYEQYF
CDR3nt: TGTGCCAGCAGTTCAGGCCCCCGAGACAGGGCCTACGAGCAGTACTTC

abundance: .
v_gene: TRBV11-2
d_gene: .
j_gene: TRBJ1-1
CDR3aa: CASSYGTYTEAFF
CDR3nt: TGTGCCAGCAGCTACGGGACTTACACTGAAGCTTTCTTT

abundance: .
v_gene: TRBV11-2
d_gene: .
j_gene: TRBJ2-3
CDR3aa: CASSENSAPDTQYF
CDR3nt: TGTGCCAGCAGCGAGAATTCGGCGCCAGATACGCAGTATTTT

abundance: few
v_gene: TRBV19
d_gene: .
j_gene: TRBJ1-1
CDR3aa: CASSPGRVDTNTEAFF
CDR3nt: TGTGCCAGTAGTCCAGGCAGGGTAGACACGAACACTGAAGCTTTCTTT

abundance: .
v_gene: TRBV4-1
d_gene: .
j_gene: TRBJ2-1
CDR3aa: CASSPGATGTYNEQFF
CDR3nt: TGCGCCAGCAGCCCGGGAGCGACAGGGACCTACAATGAGCAGTTCTTC

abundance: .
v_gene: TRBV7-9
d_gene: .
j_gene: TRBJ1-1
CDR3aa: CATTLNTEAFF
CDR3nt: TGTGCCACGACACTGAACACTGAAGCTTTCTTT

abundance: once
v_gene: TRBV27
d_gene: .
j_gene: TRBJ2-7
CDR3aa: CASSWSMGGPYEQYF
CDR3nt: TGTGCCAGCAGTTGGTCTATGGGGGGACCCTACGAGCAGTACTTC

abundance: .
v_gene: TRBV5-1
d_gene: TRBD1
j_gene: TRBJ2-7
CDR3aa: CASSHWTGGNNEQYF
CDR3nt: TGCGCCAGCAGCCATTGGACAGGGGGTAACAACGAGCAGTACTTC

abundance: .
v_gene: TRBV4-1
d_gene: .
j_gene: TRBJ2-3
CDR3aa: CASSLGRTGTDTQYF
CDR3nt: TGCGCCAGCAGTTTAGGGAGGACAGGCACAGATACGCAGTATTTT

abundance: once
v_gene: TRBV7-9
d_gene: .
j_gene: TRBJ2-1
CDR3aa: CASSLTGNEQFF
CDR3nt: TGTGCCAGCAGCTTAACCGGTAATGAGCAGTTCTTC

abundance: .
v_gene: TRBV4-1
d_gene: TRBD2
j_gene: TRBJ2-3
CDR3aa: CASSQAPSGTDTQYF
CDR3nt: TGCGCCAGCAGCCAAGCGCCTAGCGGGACAGATACGCAGTATTTT

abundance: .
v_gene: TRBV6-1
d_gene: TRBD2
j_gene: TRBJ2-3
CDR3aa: CASTGLVKDTQYF
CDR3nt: TGTGCCAGCACGGGACTAGTGAAAGATACGCAGTATTTT

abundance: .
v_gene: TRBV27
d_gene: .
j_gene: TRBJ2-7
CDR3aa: CASSWGAPGYYEQYF
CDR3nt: TGTGCCAGCAGTTGGGGGGCTCCGGGCTACTACGAGCAGTACTTC

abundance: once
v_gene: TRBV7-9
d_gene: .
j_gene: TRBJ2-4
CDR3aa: CASSSGLTAKNIQYF
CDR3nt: TGTGCCAGCAGCTCAGGACTGACAGCCAAAAACATTCAGTACTTC

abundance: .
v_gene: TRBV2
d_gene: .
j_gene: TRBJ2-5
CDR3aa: CASSEKWGEETQYF
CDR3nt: TGTGCCAGCAGTGAGAAGTGGGGAGAAGAGACCCAGTACTTC

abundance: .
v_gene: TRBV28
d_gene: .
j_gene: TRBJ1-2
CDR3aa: CASSYTELSYYGYTF
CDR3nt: TGTGCCAGCAGTTATACAGAGTTATCGTACTATGGCTACACCTTC

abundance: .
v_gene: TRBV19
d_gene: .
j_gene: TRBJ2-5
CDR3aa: CASSIGLWETQYF
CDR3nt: TGTGCCAGTAGTATTGGACTATGGGAGACCCAGTACTTC

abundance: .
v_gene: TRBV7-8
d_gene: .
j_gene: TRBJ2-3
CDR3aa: CASSLAGDNTDTQYF
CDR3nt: TGTGCCAGCAGCTTAGCGGGGGACAATACAGATACGCAGTATTTT

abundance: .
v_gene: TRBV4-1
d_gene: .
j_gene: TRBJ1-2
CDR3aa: CASSQGGGGYGYTF
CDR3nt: TGCGCCAGCAGCCAAGGAGGGGGTGGGTATGGCTACACCTTC

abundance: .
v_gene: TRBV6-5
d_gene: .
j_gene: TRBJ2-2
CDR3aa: CASSYGAGASAGELFF
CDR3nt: TGTGCCAGCAGTTACGGGGCTGGGGCATCTGCCGGGGAGCTGTTTTTT

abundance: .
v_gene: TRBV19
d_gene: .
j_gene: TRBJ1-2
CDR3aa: CANDKHYGYTF
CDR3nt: TGTGCCAATGACAAGCATTATGGCTACACCTTC

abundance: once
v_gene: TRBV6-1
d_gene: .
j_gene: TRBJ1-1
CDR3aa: CASREITEAFF
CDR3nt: TGTGCCAGCAGGGAGATCACTGAAGCTTTCTTT

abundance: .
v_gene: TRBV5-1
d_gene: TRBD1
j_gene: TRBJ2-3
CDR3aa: CASSVGQGGTDTQYF
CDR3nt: TGCGCCAGCAGCGTGGGACAGGGTGGCACAGATACGCAGTATTTT

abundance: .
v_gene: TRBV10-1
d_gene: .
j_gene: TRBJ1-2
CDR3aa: CASGRRGGDYGYTF
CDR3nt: TGCGCCAGCGGGAGAAGGGGGGGGGACTATGGCTACACCTTC

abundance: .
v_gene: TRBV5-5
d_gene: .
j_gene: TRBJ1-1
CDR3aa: CASSLGVNTEAFF
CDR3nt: TGTGCCAGCAGCTTGGGTGTAAACACTGAAGCTTTCTTT

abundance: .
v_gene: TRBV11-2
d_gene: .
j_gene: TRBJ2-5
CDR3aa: CASSFRQVGGKTQYF
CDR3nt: TGTGCCAGCAGCTTTCGACAGGTTGGGGGAAAGACCCAGTACTTC

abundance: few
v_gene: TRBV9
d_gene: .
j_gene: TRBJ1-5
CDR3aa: CASSVGSQSNQPQHF
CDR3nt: TGTGCCAGCAGCGTAGGGAGTCAGAGCAATCAGCCCCAGCATTTT

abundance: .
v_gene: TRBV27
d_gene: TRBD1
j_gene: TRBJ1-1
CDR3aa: CASRYTGGTEAFF
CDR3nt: TGTGCCAGCAGATATACAGGGGGCACTGAAGCTTTCTTT

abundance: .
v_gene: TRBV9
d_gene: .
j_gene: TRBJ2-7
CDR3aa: CASSVGGARTYEQYF
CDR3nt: TGTGCCAGCAGCGTAGGGGGAGCGCGTACCTACGAGCAGTACTTC

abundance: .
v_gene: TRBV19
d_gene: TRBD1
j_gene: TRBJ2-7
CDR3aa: CASSPTGGSSYEQYF
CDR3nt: TGTGCCAGTAGTCCGACAGGGGGGAGCTCCTACGAGCAGTACTTC

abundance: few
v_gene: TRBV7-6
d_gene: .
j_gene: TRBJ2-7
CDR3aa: CASSPDTLGQYF
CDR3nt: TGTGCCAGCAGCCCAGACACGTTGGGGCAGTACTTC

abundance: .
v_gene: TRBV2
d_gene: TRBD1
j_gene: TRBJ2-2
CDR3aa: CASSDGQGTGELFF
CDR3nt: TGTGCCAGCAGCGATGGACAGGGGACCGGGGAGCTGTTTTTT

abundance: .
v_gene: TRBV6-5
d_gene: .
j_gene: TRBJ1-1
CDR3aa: CASSSEGLSEAFF
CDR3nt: TGTGCCAGCAGTTCAGAAGGGCTCTCTGAAGCTTTCTTT

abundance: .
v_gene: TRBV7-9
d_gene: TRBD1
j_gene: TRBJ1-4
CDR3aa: CASSPRRGGSRKLFF
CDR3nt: TGTGCCAGCAGCCCCCGACGAGGGGGCAGTAGAAAACTGTTTTTT

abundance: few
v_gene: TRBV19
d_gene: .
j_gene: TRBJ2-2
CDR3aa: CASIQAGLYGELFF
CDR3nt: TGTGCCAGTATTCAAGCAGGGCTCTACGGGGAGCTGTTTTTT

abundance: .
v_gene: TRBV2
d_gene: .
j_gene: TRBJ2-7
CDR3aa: CASRESPYEQYF
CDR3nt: TGTGCCAGCAGGGAGAGTCCCTACGAGCAGTACTTC

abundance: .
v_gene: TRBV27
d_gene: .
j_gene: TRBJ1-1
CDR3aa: CASSFNLNTEAFF
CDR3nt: TGTGCCAGCAGTTTTAACCTGAACACTGAAGCTTTCTTT